This passage covers 10 T cell receptor beta chains from one sample sequenced in a study of cytomegalovirus exposure and HLA in healthy donors. Clones were read by immunoSEQ multiplex PCR, and TCRdb kept only the in-frame ones, dropping some. The profile shows some 130,000 clones, approximately 84% of them singletons. Sequencing was done on a sample of PBMCs. Receptors were obtained from a man aged 25 to 40 in good health and CMV-seropositive.

This clone came up a few times. The chain employs TRBV27 and TRBJ2-7; TRBD1 agrees at 8 bases. Germline CDR1 reads MNHEY; CDR2 reads SMNVEV (reference sequence). CDR3 length: 12 residues. With 5 bases clipped from V and 10 bases from J, the junction kept 7 bases outside the gene matches. For the CDR3, the DNA is TGTGCCAGCAGTGAACGACAGGGGCGACAGTACTTC. This encodes CASSERQGRQYF.

This chain uses TRBV5-4 with TRBJ2-3; the match to TRBD1 covers 12 bases. CDR3 length: 15 amino acids. V lost 4 bases and J lost 5; bases outside the gene matches: 5. Germline V gene sequence: CDR1 SGHNT, CDR2 YYREEE (reference sequence). The CDR3 DNA is TGTGCCAGCAGCAGGGACAGGGGGCAAATAGATACGCAGTATTTT. It codes for CASSRDRGQIDTQYF.

The chain recombines TRBV7-9 with TRBJ1-4; TRBD1 aligns across 8 bases. The CDR3 totals 16 residues. Germline assignment: CDR1 SEHNR and CDR2 FQNEAQ (reference sequence). J lost 7 bases, V lost 3 bases, and 10 bases had no gene match. CDR3 loop: CASSLTGARYGEKLFF. The CDR3 bases are TGTGCCAGCAGCTTGACAGGGGCTCGATACGGTGAAAAACTGTTTTTT.

This chain connects TRBV9 to TRBJ2-3; 8 nucleotides agree with TRBD1. CDR3 length: 15 amino acids. V shed 0 bases and J 2 bases; nucleotides not matched to a gene: 2. Germline V CDR1 and CDR2: SGDLS, YYNGEE. The CDR3 region has the DNA TGTGCCAGCAGCGTAGGGCAGGGGGCCACAGATACGCAGTATTTT. It yields the protein CASSVGQGATDTQYF.

The chain has TRBV7-9 and TRBJ2-5; D is possibly TRBD1 (5 bases). The V gene lost 5 bases and the J gene lost 5 bases, with 15 bases spanning the gap. The CDR3 is 14 amino acids. Germline assignment: CDR1 SEHNR and CDR2 FQNEAQ (reference sequence). This CDR3 reads CASSPQARGETQYF. For the CDR3, the DNA is TGTGCCAGCAGCCCACAGGCCCGTGGGGAGACCCAGTACTTC.

As DNA, the CDR3 is TGTGCCAGCAGCTCATATTCCGGGACAGGGGGCTATGGCTACACCTTC. As protein: CASSSYSGTGGYGYTF. The V gene is TRBV7-6, the J gene TRBJ1-2; 11 bases are shared with TRBD1. Germline V lookup: CDR1 SGHVS, CDR2 FNYEAQ. The CDR3 covers 16 residues. V gave up 4 bases and J gave up 4 bases; unmatched junction bases: 8.

This clone showed up just a few times. The chain links TRBV2 to TRBJ1-2; no definite D call. Germline V gene lookup returns CDR1 SNHLY and CDR2 FYNNEI. The CDR3 runs 14 residues. V lost 4 bases and J 4 bases, leaving 13 bases between the germline ends. The CDR3 loop reads CASSVLARIYGYTF. CDR3 DNA sequence: TGTGCCAGCAGTGTTCTGGCTAGAATCTATGGCTACACCTTC.

The rearrangement uses TRBV5-4 and TRBJ2-7; 10 bases align to TRBD1. Per the germline V gene, CDR1 is SGHNT and CDR2 is YYREEE (reference sequence). The CDR3 runs to 13 residues. With 4 bases clipped from V and 5 bases from J, the junction kept 3 bases outside the gene matches. The CDR3 is CASSLGQGDEQYF. DNA of the CDR3: TGTGCCAGCAGCCTCGGACAGGGGGACGAGCAGTACTTC.

The V and J genes are TRBV19 and TRBJ1-5; the D gene is possibly TRBD1 (5 bases). There are 14 residues in the CDR3. Germline V CDR1 and CDR2: LNHDA, SQIVND (reference sequence). Trimming stripped 8 bases from V and 3 bases from J, with 14 bases between. The CDR3 here is CASAPGGDNQPQHF. CDR3 DNA: TGTGCCAGTGCCCCGGGAGGGGACAATCAGCCCCAGCATTTT.

The V and J genes are TRBV5-1 and TRBJ1-1; TRBD1 is a possible D gene (6 bases). V lost 3 bases to trimming and J lost 0 bases, with 12 bases between them. The germline V gene encodes CDR1 SGHRS and CDR2 YFSETQ. The CDR3 has 15 residues. The chain's CDR3 is CASSSQQGLNTEAFF. The CDR3 bases are TGCGCCAGCAGCTCGCAACAGGGTCTGAACACTGAAGCTTTCTTT.